Shown below are 4 T cell receptor beta chains from a single sample sequenced in a study of identical twins. Each CDR3 protein gets one entry after TCRdb re-called the 5' RACE reads with MiXCR. Of 400,000 to 500,000 distinct CDR3 sequences detected, around 20% appear once; the ten largest clones hold 10% to 15%. Material: naive T cells sorted from blood. These receptor sequences come from a man aged 50 to 60 in good health.

The gene calls are TRBV27 and TRBJ1-1; D is uncertain. The V gene lost 5 bases and the J gene lost 4 bases, with 14 bases spanning the gap. This CDR3 region has 14 residues. Germline CDR1 is MNHEY and CDR2 is SMNVEV (reference sequence). The CDR3 bases are TGTGCCAGCAGTGTCGACTACTTCGCCACTGAAGCTTTCTTT. Protein product: CASSVDYFATEAFF.

This clonotype came up a few times. The chain joins TRBV2 to TRBJ2-7; D assignment may be TRBD1 or TRBD2 (5 bases each). Germline V lookup: CDR1 SNHLY, CDR2 FYNNEI. V lost 7 bases, J lost 1 base, and 11 bases lay in between. The CDR3 is 13 residues long. The CDR3 bases are TGTGCCAGCATGGGGACGGAATCCTACGAGCAGTACTTC. Amino acid sequence: CASMGTESYEQYF.

The chain has TRBV28 and TRBJ2-5; no reliable D call. The CDR3 is 14 amino acids. Per germline, CDR1 MDHEN and CDR2 SYDVKM. Trimming left V 3 bases short and J 1 base short, with 9 bases between. CDR3 loop: CASSFWKTQETQYF. CDR3 coding DNA: TGTGCCAGCAGTTTTTGGAAGACCCAAGAGACCCAGTACTTC.

The chain has TRBV2 and TRBJ2-2; tentative D call: TRBD2 (7 bases). CDR3 size: 13 residues. Germline CDR1 and CDR2: SNHLY and FYNNEI. The V and J ends lost 4 bases and 8 bases respectively, with 11 bases between them. As DNA, the CDR3 is TGTGCCAGCAGTGTCGGGGGGCTAGGGGAGCTGTTTTTT. It is translated as CASSVGGLGELFF. The complete variable domain, with remaining parts taken from reference TRBV2 and TRBJ2-2, reads EPEVTQTPSHQVTQMGQEVILRCVPISNHLYFYWYRQILGQKVEFLVSFYNNEISEKSEIFDDQFSVERPDGSNFTLKIRSTKLEDSAMYFCASSVGGLGELFFGEGSRLTVL.